These T cell receptor beta chains were read from a single sample in a study of metastatic and nonmetastatic thyroid tumors. With MiXCR, TCRdb reprocessed the PCR reads. The sample contains some 16,000 clones, about 12% of which appear only once. Sequences were obtained from tumor tissue. The receptors come from a female donor with papillary thyroid cancer or a benign thyroid nodule (not recorded which). Some clones in this sample may be carry-over from other donors' samples. The CDR3 runs from the conserved cysteine through the conserved F or W. The D gene is left open where the match is weak. Size values are once, few and many counts, or a class for expanded clones, and some rows have none.

many	NA	TRBV11-2	TRBJ2-7	TGTGCCAGCAGCCACTTAGGCCAAGTCTTCCACGAGCAGTACTTC	CASSHLGQVFHEQYF
many	TRBD2	TRBV9	TRBJ2-2	TGTGCCAGCAGTTCCCGGACTAGCGGGGACACCGGGGAGCTGTTTTTT	CASSSRTSGDTGELFF
NA	NA	TRBV12-1	TRBJ2-2	TGTGCCAGCAGCTTTTGCCGACTAGCGGGCCGGGGGGGCACCGGGGAGCTGTTTTTT	CASSFCRLAGRGGTGELFF
NA	TRBD2	TRBV20-1	TRBJ2-7	TGCAGTGCTACCCCGGGACTAGCGGGAACCTACGAGCAGTACTTC	CSATPGLAGTYEQYF
medium-sized	TRBD1	TRBV4-1	TRBJ2-7	TGCGCCAGCAGCCCGGGGACAGGGCTCTTCTACGAGCAGTACTTC	CASSPGTGLFYEQYF
medium-sized	TRBD1	TRBV20-1	TRBJ1-5	TGCAGTGCAAACCTTATGGGACAGGGGGTGGGCAATCAGCCCCAGCATTTT	CSANLMGQGVGNQPQHF
many	NA	TRBV24-1	TRBJ2-1	TGTGCCACCAGCCACAGGGTGAGCTCCTACAATGAGCAGTTCTTC	CATSHRVSSYNEQFF
many	TRBD2	TRBV9	TRBJ2-2	TGTGCCAGCAGCGTAGTCGGGGGGGCCGGGGAGCTGTTTTTT	CASSVVGGAGELFF
many	NA	TRBV2	TRBJ2-7	TGTGCCAGCAGAGGGTTGTACGAGCAGTACTTC	CASRGLYEQYF
many	NA	TRBV5-5	TRBJ1-5	TGTGCCAGCAGCTTGGGTCATAGCAATCAGCCCCAGCATTTT	CASSLGHSNQPQHF
many	NA	TRBV10-3	TRBJ1-6	TGTGCCGCCCAGAGAAAGGGTTCACCCCTCCACTTT	CAAQRKGSPLHF
many	NA	TRBV12-3/TRBV12-4	TRBJ1-2	TGTGCCAGCACCTTGAGGGGGGGGGGGGATTATGGCTACACCTTC	CASTLRGGGDYGYTF
many	NA	TRBV9	TRBJ2-3	TGTGCCAGCAGCGTGGGAGGGACAAACACAGATACGCAGTATTTT	CASSVGGTNTDTQYF
many	NA	TRBV6-1	TRBJ2-7	TGTGCCAGCAGTAGAGGACAGAGCTCCTACGAGCAGTACTTC	CASSRGQSSYEQYF
many	TRBD1	TRBV18	TRBJ1-5	TGTGCCAGCTCACCCACGCGGACAGGGAGGATTCAGCCCCAGCATTTT	CASSPTRTGRIQPQHF
NA	NA	TRBV11-2	TRBJ2-3	TGTGCCAGCAGCCCCCGGGAAGGGGGGGGCAACAGATACGCAGTATTT	CASSPREGGGNRYAVF
many	NA	TRBV15	TRBJ1-1	TGTGCCACCAGCAGAGCATTACAGGGTGAAGCTTTCTTT	CATSRALQGEAFF
once	NA	TRBV3-1	TRBJ2-7	TGTGCCATCAGCCTATGTCGGACCTACGAGCAGTACTTC	CAISLCRTYEQYF
many	TRBD2	TRBV6-1	TRBJ2-3	TGTGCCAGCAGGCTAGCGGGGGGCACAGATACGCAGTATTTT	CASRLAGGTDTQYF
NA	NA	TRBV2	TRBJ1-1	TGTGCCAGCAGTGAATGGGTTGTCGGCAGTTTACAGAACACTGAAGCTTTCTTT	CASSEWVVGSLQNTEAFF
many	TRBD2	TRBV5-1	TRBJ2-7	TGCGCCAGCAGACCGACTAGCGGGAGGGTCTACGAGCAGTACTTC	CASRPTSGRVYEQYF
NA	NA	TRBV6-1	TRBJ1-2	TGTGCCAGCACCTCGGACCCCGCGGATGGCTACACCTTC	CASTSDPADGYTF
many	NA	TRBV6-1	TRBJ1-3	TGTGCCAGCAGTTTACGACGCGGCTCTGGAAACACCATATATTTT	CASSLRRGSGNTIYF
few	TRBD1	TRBV9	TRBJ2-7	TGTGCCAGCAGCGTAGAAGATGTTGGACAGGTCGAGCAGTACTTC	CASSVEDVGQVEQYF
many	TRBD1	TRBV5-1	TRBJ2-3	TGCGCCAGCAGGGGACAGGGCACAGATACGCAGTATTTT	CASRGQGTDTQYF
many	TRBD1	TRBV28	TRBJ2-1	TGTGCCAGCACCTATTTACGGGACAGAAGATACAATGAGCAGTTCTTC	CASTYLRDRRYNEQFF